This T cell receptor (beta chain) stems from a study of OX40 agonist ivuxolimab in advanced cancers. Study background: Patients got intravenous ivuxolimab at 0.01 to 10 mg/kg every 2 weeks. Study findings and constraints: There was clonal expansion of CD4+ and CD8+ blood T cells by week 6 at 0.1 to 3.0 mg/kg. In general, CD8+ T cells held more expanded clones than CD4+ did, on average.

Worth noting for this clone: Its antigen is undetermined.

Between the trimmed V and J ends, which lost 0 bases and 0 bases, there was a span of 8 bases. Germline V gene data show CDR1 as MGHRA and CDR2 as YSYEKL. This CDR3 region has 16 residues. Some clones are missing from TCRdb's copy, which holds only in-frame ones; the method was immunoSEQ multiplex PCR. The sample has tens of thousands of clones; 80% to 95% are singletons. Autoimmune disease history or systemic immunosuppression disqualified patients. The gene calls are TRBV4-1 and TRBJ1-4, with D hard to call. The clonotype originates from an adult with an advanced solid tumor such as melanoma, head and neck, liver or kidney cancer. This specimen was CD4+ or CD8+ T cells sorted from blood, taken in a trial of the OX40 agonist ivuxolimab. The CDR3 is CASSQDTRATNEKLFF. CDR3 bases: TGCGCCAGCAGCCAAGATACCCGAGCAACTAATGAAAAACTGTTTTTT.